This T cell receptor beta chain was captured by sequencing in a study of cytomegalovirus exposure and HLA in healthy donors. This CDR3 is built from 15 residues. Germline CDR1 SGHRS, CDR2 YFSETQ. With 4 bases removed from V and 1 base from J, the gap between germline ends came to 11 bases. As regards this clone: Its specificity is unknown.

PCR used 60 Vbeta primers and 13 Jbeta primers. Produced via immunoSEQ multiplex PCR; TCRdb's table is partial and in-frame only. The data contain roughly 98,000 clones, about 80% of them singletons. General observations from the study: Later work found most CMV-associated TCR beta chains apparently HLA-restricted. There were reportedly fewer N-insertions in an Asian-associated ancestry cluster than the roughly 670-donor mean, in a later analysis.

Specimen: PBMCs. The sequence derives from a man aged 35-49 years in good health and CMV-seronegative. The rearrangement uses TRBV5-1 and TRBJ2-2; D might be TRBD2 (5 bases). The CDR3 region has the DNA TGCGCCAGCAGCGAGGGATTTATGAACACCGGGGAGCTGTTTTTT. Translating gives CASSEGFMNTGELFF.